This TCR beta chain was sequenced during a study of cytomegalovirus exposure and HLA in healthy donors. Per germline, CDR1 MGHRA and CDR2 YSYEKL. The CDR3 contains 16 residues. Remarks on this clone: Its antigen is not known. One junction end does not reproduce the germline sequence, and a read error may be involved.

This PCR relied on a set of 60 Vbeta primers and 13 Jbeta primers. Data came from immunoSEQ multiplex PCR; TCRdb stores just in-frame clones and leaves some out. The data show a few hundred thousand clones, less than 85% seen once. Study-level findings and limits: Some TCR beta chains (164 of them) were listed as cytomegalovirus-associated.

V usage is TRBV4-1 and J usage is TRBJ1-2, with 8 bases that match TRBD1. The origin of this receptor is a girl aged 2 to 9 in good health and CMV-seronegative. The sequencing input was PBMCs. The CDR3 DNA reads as TGCGCCAGCAGCCAACCCCTAGCGGGACAGGATTCCCTTCGACAATTC. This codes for CASSQPLAGQDSLRQF.